The entry below gives a single TCR beta chain sequence along with its context. Its specificity is not known. There are 15 residues in the CDR3. V shed 6 bases and J 2 bases; nucleotides not matched to a gene: 10. From germline, CDR1 is SGHTA and CDR2 FQGNSA. The data were taken from a study of shared clonotypes between healthy human individuals. Generated by immunoSEQ multiplex PCR, the TCRdb table keeps only in-frame clones and is missing some. In the table there are approximately 2.1 million clones, over 90% of which are singletons. HIV-negative, healthy adults without recent acute infections or vaccinations were the donors. Study-wide findings and caveats: Some clonotypes were shared by all four sorted-subset donors, while others were not shared. The non-shared ones had lower generation probabilities than the shared ones. A generally larger estimated richness was seen in naive subsets than in memory subsets.

J is TRBJ2-7 and V is TRBV7-2; 7 bases line up with TRBD1. The sequenced material came from naive CD4+ T cells from PBMCs. Subset given: CD45RA+ positively selected. The receptor's source is a man younger than 35 in good health. Some clones in this sample may be carry-over from other donors' samples. The CDR3 sequence is CASRGPNTGAYEQYF. The CDR3 DNA reads TGTGCCAGCAGGGGACCTAACACAGGGGCCTACGAGCAGTACTTC.